One sample yielded the 24 T cell receptor beta chains listed below, sequenced in a study of T cells in Graves' hyperthyroidism and ophthalmopathy. Template material for amplifying TCR beta CDR3 regions consisted of RNA transcripts. HTBI primers were employed in a first-round RT-PCR of the TCR CDR3. TCRdb itself ran the multiplex PCR reads through MiXCR, one entry per CDR3 protein. The sample contains about 380,000 distinct CDR3 sequences, 14% of which appear only once. Sequencing was carried out using blood. These TCRs come from a woman aged 55-75 years with Graves' hyperthyroidism.

The chain couples TRBV3-1 to TRBJ2-6, with a possible D match to TRBD1 (5 bases). Per the germline V gene, CDR1 is LGHDT and CDR2 is YNNKEL (reference sequence). V lost 6 bases and J 1 base, leaving 16 bases between the germline ends. The length of the CDR3 is 17 residues. The CDR3 here is CASSLTGSESGANVLTF. The DNA for the CDR3 is TGTGCCAGCAGTCTAACAGGTTCAGAATCTGGGGCCAACGTCCTGACTTTC.

This clonotype was picked up many times. The chain has TRBV6-5 and TRBJ2-7; TRBD2 matches 9 bases. V lost 0 bases to trimming and J lost 2 bases; unmatched junction nucleotides: 2. This CDR3 is 15 amino acids long. CDR1 MNHEY and CDR2 SVGAGI come from the germline V gene. CDR3 DNA: TGTGCCAGCAGTTACTCGCGGGAGGGCCCCTACGAGCAGTACTTC. Protein sequence: CASSYSREGPYEQYF.

This clonotype was seen ten or more times. This rearrangement joins TRBV12-3 or TRBV12-4 to TRBJ2-7, with D uncertain. V lost 7 bases and J 3 bases, leaving 19 bases between the germline ends. This CDR3 contains 15 residues. The CDR3 bases are TGTGCCAGCATGCAGTCGCGGTCAGGCCACTACGAGCAGTACTTC. This encodes CASMQSRSGHYEQYF.

In this sample, this clonotype turned up many times. The chain joins TRBV9 to TRBJ2-3; D ambiguous. The V end was cut by 0 bases, the J end by 1 base, with 9 bases between. From germline, CDR1 is SGDLS and CDR2 YYNGEE. The CDR3 has 15 residues. This chain's CDR3 is CASSVGAAGTDTQYF. CDR3 DNA: TGTGCCAGCAGCGTAGGAGCTGCGGGCACAGATACGCAGTATTTT.

This clonotype was seen many times. This chain uses TRBV12-3 or TRBV12-4 with TRBJ1-2; D unclear. V was pared by 5 bases and J by 6 bases, with 13 bases between. The CDR3 is 13 amino acids. DNA for the CDR3: TGTGCCAGCAGTCACCGCGAAACGGATGGCTACACCTTC. It translates to CASSHRETDGYTF.

This chain links TRBV7-9 with TRBJ1-5; D gene ambiguous. Between the trimmed V and J ends, which lost 3 bases and 2 bases, there was a span of 5 bases. The germline V gene has CDR1 SEHNR and CDR2 FQNEAQ (reference sequence). This CDR3 is 13 amino acids long. This CDR3 reads CASSFVGNQPQHF. Written as DNA, the CDR3 is TGTGCCAGCAGCTTCGTCGGCAATCAGCCCCAGCATTTT. Complete variable domain (other parts from reference TRBV7-9 and TRBJ1-5): DTGVSQNPRHKITKRGQNVTFRCDPISEHNRLYWYRQTLGQGPEFLTYFQNEAQLEKSRLLSDRFSAERPKGSFSTLEIQRTEQGDSAMYLCASSFVGNQPQHFGDGTRLSIL.

CDR3 coding DNA: TGTGCCTGGAGTTTCGACAGGGGAGACGGCTACACCTTC. It encodes CAWSFDRGDGYTF. This rearrangement joins TRBV30 to TRBJ1-2; 8 nucleotides agree with TRBD1. From germline, CDR1 is GTSNPN and CDR2 SVGIG (reference sequence). The CDR3 sequence is 13 residues long. The V segment lost 2 bases and the J segment 8 bases; nucleotides outside the gene matches: 7.

This clonotype was detected ten times or more. This rearrangement joins TRBV5-1 to TRBJ1-2; D might be TRBD1 (6 bases). Trimming pared 4 bases from V and 7 bases from J, leaving 11 bases between. Germline values: CDR1 SGHRS, CDR2 YFSETQ. The CDR3 contains 12 residues. The CDR3 bases are TGCGCCAGCAGCGCGGGGGGCACTGGCTACACCTTC. This sequence encodes CASSAGGTGYTF.

This clonotype came up many times. The rearrangement joins TRBV30 to TRBJ2-7; maybe TRBD2 (5 bases). V lost 0 bases to trimming and J lost 2 bases, with 11 bases between them. The CDR3 covers 14 residues. Germline loops: CDR1 GTSNPN, CDR2 SVGIG (reference sequence). CDR3 loop: CAWSVIAGAYEQYF. CDR3 bases: TGTGCCTGGAGTGTAATCGCCGGGGCCTACGAGCAGTACTTC.

The sample holds many counts of this clonotype. V is TRBV2 and J is TRBJ2-2; perhaps TRBD1 as D (6 bases). Germline V gene data show CDR1 as SNHLY and CDR2 as FYNNEI. CDR3 length: 13 amino acids. V lost 4 bases, J lost 4 bases, and 7 bases lay in between. CDR3 in DNA: TGTGCCAGCAGTGCACAGGGCACCGGGGAGCTGTTTTTT. Encoded protein: CASSAQGTGELFF.

This clonotype was recorded many times. The chain joins TRBV20-1 to TRBJ2-5; 8 positions match TRBD2. The ends lost 0 bases at V and 2 bases at J; junction bases unmatched: 8. Germline loops: CDR1 DFQATT, CDR2 SNEGSKA (reference sequence). The CDR3 contains 16 residues. This CDR3 reads CSARDGASGLQETQYF. CDR3 DNA sequence: TGCAGTGCTAGAGATGGGGCTAGCGGGCTGCAAGAGACCCAGTACTTC.

Only a few counts were recorded for this clonotype. The gene calls are TRBV7-9 and TRBJ2-1, with TRBD2 matching 10 bases. With 6 bases clipped from V and 6 bases from J, the junction kept 14 bases outside the gene matches. In germline, CDR1 is SEHNR, CDR2 FQNEAQ (reference sequence). The CDR3 has 17 residues. The CDR3: CASSTTGGLAKSNEQFF. DNA for the CDR3: TGTGCCAGCAGTACCACAGGGGGACTAGCGAAAAGCAATGAGCAGTTCTTC.

V usage is TRBV7-9 and J usage is TRBJ2-7; D may be TRBD1 or TRBD2 (5 bases each). Looked up from germline, CDR1 is SEHNR and CDR2 is FQNEAQ (reference sequence). Trimming cost V 5 bases and J 3 bases, with 14 bases left between them. The CDR3 is 14 residues long. The CDR3 DNA sequence: TGTGCCAGCAGCGCCACTATTGGGGGCTACGAGCAGTACTTC. Protein product: CASSATIGGYEQYF.

This clonotype was recorded at least ten times. The chain is built from TRBV20-1 and TRBJ2-5; no definite D call. Germline CDR1 is DFQATT and CDR2 is SNEGSKA (reference sequence). V was clipped by 3 bases and J by 4 bases, with 9 bases between them. The CDR3 has 12 amino acids. The CDR3 loop is CSASPRRETQYF. As DNA, the CDR3 is TGCAGTGCTAGCCCACGGCGAGAGACCCAGTACTTC.

This clonotype occurred many times. V gene TRBV3-1 combines with J gene TRBJ2-1, with 8 positions matching TRBD2. The germline CDR1 and CDR2 sequences are LGHDT and YNNKEL (reference sequence). V trimming: 0 bases; J trimming: 7 bases; junction bases outside the gene matches: 14. The CDR3 runs 18 residues. The CDR3 DNA reads as TGTGCCAGCAGCCAAGAATTGGGAGTGGCGGGAGGTCATAATGAGCAGTTCTTC. It is translated as CASSQELGVAGGHNEQFF.

This clonotype was recorded many times. This chain connects TRBV7-9 to TRBJ2-7; possibly TRBD1 or TRBD2 for D (5 bases each). The germline V gene has CDR1 SEHNR and CDR2 FQNEAQ (reference sequence). The V gene lost 5 bases and the J gene lost 2 bases, with 13 bases spanning the gap. The CDR3 is made up of 14 amino acids. The DNA for the CDR3 is TGTGCCAGCAGCGCTCCGACGGGACCCTACGAGCAGTACTTC. It codes for CASSAPTGPYEQYF.

This clonotype was found a few times. The V call is TRBV29-1, the J call TRBJ2-1; possible D gene TRBD1, 5 bases. This CDR3 spans 13 amino acids. The V gene lost 6 bases and the J gene lost 5 bases, with 14 bases spanning the gap. Per the germline V gene, CDR1 is SQVTM and CDR2 is ANQGSEA. The CDR3 DNA sequence: TGCAGCGTCTCTAGGGGTAGCCACAATGAGCAGTTCTTC. This translates into CSVSRGSHNEQFF.

This clonotype was observed many times. The chain combines TRBV3-1 with TRBJ1-1; 8 positions match TRBD1. V lost 5 bases to trimming and J lost 7 bases; unmatched junction nucleotides: 9. The CDR3 is 14 amino acids. Germline V lookup: CDR1 LGHDT, CDR2 YNNKEL (reference sequence). The CDR3 DNA follows: TGTGCCAGCAGCGAGATGACAGGGGCAGTTGAAGCTTTCTTT. Translating gives CASSEMTGAVEAFF.

This clonotype was recorded at least ten times. CDR3 nucleotide sequence: TGTGCCAGCAGCTCCAGGACTAATTGGGATGAGCAGTTCTTC. It encodes CASSSRTNWDEQFF. The chain links TRBV11-3 to TRBJ2-1; TRBD2 might be the D (6 bases). V lost 4 bases and J lost 8, with 15 bases in between. The germline CDR1 and CDR2 sequences are SGHNT and YENEEA. The CDR3 length is 14 residues.

Many counts were recorded for this clonotype. The chain links TRBV7-3 to TRBJ1-1; 7 bases agree with TRBD1. J gave up 5 bases and V 5 bases, and 5 bases lay outside the gene matches. This CDR3 is 13 amino acids long. From germline, CDR1 is SGHTA and CDR2 FQGTGA. The CDR3 reads CASSPPGGTEAFF. CDR3 nucleotide sequence: TGTGCCAGCAGCCCACCAGGGGGGACTGAAGCTTTCTTT.

J is TRBJ2-3 and V is TRBV20-1; 11 nucleotides match TRBD2. CDR3 size: 15 residues. Germline CDR1 DFQATT, CDR2 SNEGSKA (reference sequence). The J segment lost 5 bases and the V segment lost 5 bases, leaving 9 bases of the junction unmatched. The CDR3 sequence is CSAEISGRAGDTQYF. The CDR3 nucleotides are TGCAGTGCTGAGATTAGCGGGAGGGCCGGAGATACGCAGTATTTT.

There are a few counts of this clonotype. This sequence may be a read error, since a much larger clone differs from it by one base. The chain carries TRBV7-9 and TRBJ2-1, with no clear D. The V end was cut by 5 bases, the J end by 8 bases, with 7 bases between. Germline-derived CDR1 and CDR2 are SEHNR and FQNEAQ (reference sequence). The CDR3 spans 11 residues. The CDR3 DNA sequence: TGTGCCAGCAGCCCCCTCTATGAGCAGTTCTTC. It translates to CASSPLYEQFF.

This clonotype has a count of ten or more. The rearrangement links TRBV2 to TRBJ1-2; no clear D gene. V lost 1 base and J lost 4, with 4 bases in between. CDR1 is SNHLY, CDR2 FYNNEI, per germline. The CDR3 is 12 amino acids. This chain's CDR3 is CASSEDTYGYTF. In DNA form, the CDR3 reads TGTGCCAGCAGTGAAGACACCTATGGCTACACCTTC.

This clonotype appeared a single time. The chain is built from TRBV29-1 and TRBJ1-1; D is ambiguous. This CDR3 has 11 residues. Germline CDR1 reads SQVTM; CDR2 reads ANQGSEA. CDR3: CSAKPRTEAFF. Here the CDR3 DNA reads TGCAGTGCAAAGCCGCGCACTGAAGCTTTCTTT.